This T cell receptor (beta chain) was obtained from a study of blood T cell repertoires in COVID-19. The wider study: Sources were T cells, B-cell-depleted T cells, or PBMCs; the material itself was cDNA or gDNA.

Original analysis: From reference gene primer amplification, estimates of nucleated cell counts were derived. Sequencing used immunoSEQ multiplex PCR; TCRdb keeps in-frame clones, though not all of them. The V and J calls and clone size are taken from that table; D and trimming were inferred from the DNA. Of approximately 99,000 clones in the sample, around 83% are singletons; the top ten hold roughly 13%. Germline loops: CDR1 MNHEY, CDR2 SVGAGI. This CDR3 is built from 15 residues. V was shortened by 8 bases and J by 6 bases, with 22 bases between the two germline ends. The sequenced sample consisted of peripheral blood. The receptor was derived from a woman aged 55-70 years in a cohort sampled during active or convalescent COVID-19. The chain combines TRBV6-5 with TRBJ1-2; TRBD1 is a possible D gene (5 bases). The CDR3 loop is CASRPWQRDVHGYTF. Here the CDR3 DNA reads TGTGCCAGCCGTCCGTGGCAGCGGGACGTTCATGGCTACACCTTC.